Presented here are 29 T cell receptor beta chains from one specimen sequenced in a study of CD8 T cells in Susac syndrome. Random hexamers primed reverse transcription of about 0.5 to 1 ug RNA. One entry per CDR3 protein, called by TCRdb with MiXCR from the immunoSEQ multiplex PCR reads. The table includes some 300,000 distinct CDR3 sequences, roughly 81% detected once. The sequenced material came from CD8+ T cells from PBMCs. These TCRs come from a human donor with multiple sclerosis.

This sequence joins TRBV6-1 and TRBJ1-1; 9 bases match TRBD1. This CDR3 region has 15 residues. Losses at the gene ends were 6 bases for V and 2 bases for J; bases not matched to a gene: 7. CDR1 and CDR2 from the germline V gene are MNHNS and SASEGT. This CDR3 is CASSETGGINTEAFF. The CDR3 coding sequence is TGTGCCAGCAGCGAAACAGGGGGCATCAACACTGAAGCTTTCTTT.

The chain joins TRBV6-5 to TRBJ2-2; possible D gene TRBD2, 5 bases. The V gene's germline CDR1 is MNHEY and CDR2 SVGAGI. This CDR3 has 15 amino acids. Trimming shortened V by 5 bases and J by 3 bases, and 13 bases separated the two germline ends. The CDR3 DNA reads TGTGCCAGCAGTATGCTCGGCGGGTACACCGGGGAGCTGTTTTTT. It codes for CASSMLGGYTGELFF.

The CDR3 nucleotides read TGCGCCAGCAGTGAGGAAGGCGGGAGGTGGCAAGAGACCCAGTACTTC. Amino acids: CASSEEGGRWQETQYF. V is TRBV10-2 and J is TRBJ2-5, with 8 bases fitting TRBD2. CDR3 length: 16 residues. The junction had 7 bases not matched to a gene; V was cut back by 2 bases and J by 2 bases. Per the germline V gene, CDR1 is WSHSY and CDR2 is SAAADI.

There are a few counts of this clonotype. This rearrangement joins TRBV5-4 to TRBJ2-3, with D uncertain. Germline V gene lookup returns CDR1 SGHNT and CDR2 YYREEE (reference sequence). V was shortened by 1 base and J by 5 bases, with 8 bases between the two germline ends. The CDR3 runs 13 residues. The DNA of the CDR3 is TGTGCCAGCAGCTTGACCAGAGGAGATACGCAGTATTTT. Amino acid sequence: CASSLTRGDTQYF.

The chain combines TRBV16 with TRBJ1-1; D is undetermined. V lost 9 bases and J lost 10, with 15 bases in between. CDR1 and CDR2 from the germline V gene are KGHSY and FQNENV. This CDR3 has 11 amino acids. CDR3 DNA sequence: TGTGCCAGTAAGATCGGGGTGTCAGCTTTCTTT. It translates to CASKIGVSAFF.

V is TRBV11-2 and J is TRBJ1-4; no definite D call. This CDR3 has 12 amino acids. V dropped 4 bases and J dropped 10 bases, with 10 bases sitting between them. Germline V gene sequence: CDR1 SGHAT, CDR2 FQNNGV. The CDR3 bases are TGTGCCAGCAGCTCCCTTCGGCCAAAACTGTTTTTT. Translated: CASSSLRPKLFF. Full variable domain (missing parts from reference TRBV11-2 and TRBJ1-4): EAGVAQSPRYKIIEKRQSVAFWCNPISGHATLYWYQQILGQGPKLLIQFQNNGVVDDSQLPKDRFSAERLKGVDSTLKIQPAKLEDSAVYLCASSSLRPKLFFGSGTQLSVL.

The chain has TRBV27 and TRBJ2-2; unclear D gene. Trimming took 5 bases from V and 8 from J, leaving 9 bases between them. Germline CDR1 and CDR2: MNHEY and SMNVEV (reference sequence). The CDR3 consists of 12 residues. Here the CDR3 DNA reads TGTGCCAGCAGTCCAAACGTAGGGGAGCTGTTTTTT. The encoded protein is CASSPNVGELFF.

V gene TRBV6-6 combines with J gene TRBJ2-1, with 12 bases aligning to TRBD2. After removal of 4 bases from V and 4 bases from J, the junction contained 5 bases not matched to a gene. The CDR3 sequence is 16 residues long. The germline CDR1 and CDR2 sequences are MNHNY and SVGAGI (reference sequence). DNA for the CDR3: TGTGCCAGCAGTTCCGGACTAGCGGGACGTTACAATGAGCAGTTCTTC. Translated, it gives CASSSGLAGRYNEQFF.

The rearrangement uses TRBV30 and TRBJ2-1; D is uncertain. CDR1 GTSNPN and CDR2 SVGIG come from the germline V gene (reference sequence). The CDR3 consists of 13 residues. V was cut by 3 bases and J by 3 bases, with 9 bases left in between. The CDR3 DNA follows: TGTGCCTGGAGCATGCAGGACTACAATGAGCAGTTCTTC. It encodes CAWSMQDYNEQFF.

This clonotype was seen just once. The V call is TRBV5-1, the J call TRBJ2-1; 9 bases line up with TRBD1. Germline V gene lookup returns CDR1 SGHRS and CDR2 YFSETQ. V lost 5 bases and J lost 8; bases outside the gene matches: 14. This CDR3 is 16 amino acids long. The CDR3 spells CASRPSTGTGYHEQFF. CDR3 in DNA: TGCGCCAGCAGGCCCTCAACCGGGACAGGGTATCATGAGCAGTTCTTC.

The chain is built from TRBV6-5 and TRBJ2-2; 7 bases agree with TRBD1. With 5 bases clipped from V and 6 bases from J, the junction kept 12 bases outside the gene matches. The V gene's germline CDR1 is MNHEY and CDR2 SVGAGI. The CDR3 has 16 residues. CDR3 in amino acids: CASSTRQGLRAGELFF. The CDR3, as DNA: TGTGCCAGCAGTACCCGACAGGGTCTAAGGGCCGGGGAGCTGTTTTTT.

V usage is TRBV27 and J usage is TRBJ2-5; 10 positions match TRBD1. Losses at the gene ends were 6 bases for V and 4 bases for J; bases not matched to a gene: 5. Germline CDR1 MNHEY, CDR2 SMNVEV (reference sequence). This CDR3 has 14 residues. CDR3 nucleotide sequence: TGTGCCAGCAGCCATGGGGACAGGGGAGAGACCCAGTACTTC. Translation gives CASSHGDRGETQYF.

The chain recombines TRBV10-3 with TRBJ1-1; 8 bases line up with TRBD1. Germline CDR1 ENHRY, CDR2 SYGVKD. There are 15 residues in the CDR3. J was trimmed by 3 bases and V by 3 bases; bases with no gene match: 6. The DNA of the CDR3 is TGTGCCATCAGTGACGAGACAGGGGCCTACACTGAAGCTTTCTTT. Translation: CAISDETGAYTEAFF.

V is TRBV27 and J is TRBJ1-1; no clear D gene. V was clipped by 4 bases and J by 1 base, with 13 bases between them. The length of the CDR3 is 15 residues. Germline CDR1 is MNHEY and CDR2 is SMNVEV (reference sequence). The CDR3 DNA follows: TGTGCCAGCAGTTCCGGACGGCGAACGAACACTGAAGCTTTCTTT. This codes for CASSSGRRTNTEAFF.

This chain connects TRBV4-1 to TRBJ2-3, with 9 bases identical to TRBD2. This CDR3 region has 17 residues. CDR1 is MGHRA and CDR2 is YSYEKL in the germline V gene. V lost 7 bases to trimming and J lost 2 bases; unmatched junction nucleotides: 13. The DNA for the CDR3 is TGCGCCAGCACCCGACTAGCGGAAACTTCTTCCACAGATACGCAGTATTTT. Encoded protein: CASTRLAETSSTDTQYF.

This clonotype was recorded once. The J gene is TRBJ1-1, the V gene TRBV28, with D perhaps matching TRBD1 (5 bases). Germline V gene sequence: CDR1 MDHEN, CDR2 SYDVKM. V shed 3 bases and J shed 0 bases, with 17 bases lying between them. The CDR3 covers 17 residues. The CDR3, as DNA: TGTGCCAGCAGTTTTCAGGGCCCTACCCCAATGAACACTGAAGCTTTCTTT. Amino acid sequence: CASSFQGPTPMNTEAFF. The whole variable domain, filled in from reference TRBV28 and TRBJ1-1, reads DVKVTQSSRYLVKRTGEKVFLECVQDMDHENMFWYRQDPGLGLRLIYFSYDVKMKEKGDIPEGYSVSREKKERFSLILESASTNQTSMYLCASSFQGPTPMNTEAFFGQGTRLTVV.

J is TRBJ2-1 and V is TRBV5-6; no definite D call. The CDR3 extends over 14 amino acids. Germline CDR1 is SGHDT and CDR2 is YYEEEE. V dropped 6 bases and J dropped 0 bases, with 10 bases sitting between them. The CDR3 here is CASNALFSYNEQFF. The DNA for the CDR3 is TGTGCCAGCAACGCATTATTCTCCTACAATGAGCAGTTCTTC.

The chain uses TRBV2 and TRBJ1-5; 7 nucleotides match TRBD1. This CDR3 region has 16 residues. V was pared by 1 base and J by 5 bases, with 8 bases of the junction left unmatched. In germline, CDR1 is SNHLY, CDR2 FYNNEI. The CDR3 protein is CASSEGVRGADQPQHF. The CDR3 DNA is TGTGCCAGCAGTGAAGGTGTCAGGGGGGCTGATCAGCCCCAGCATTTT.

The rearrangement uses TRBV11-1 and TRBJ2-7; D is perhaps TRBD1 or TRBD2 (5 bases each). The CDR3 runs 16 residues. The V end lost 5 bases, the J end lost 9 bases, and 26 bases lay between the germline ends. Per the germline V gene, CDR1 is SGHAT and CDR2 is FQDESV (reference sequence). DNA for the CDR3: TGTGCCAGCAGCCTCTTGAGGGGCGTCACATTCTCCTGGCAGTACTTC. Translating gives CASSLLRGVTFSWQYF.

This chain joins TRBV12-5 and TRBJ2-7; D perhaps matches TRBD2 (5 bases). The CDR3 is 13 amino acids. Germline V lookup: CDR1 LGHNT, CDR2 FRNRAP. Between the trimmed V and J ends, which lost 8 bases and 4 bases, there was a span of 15 bases. The chain's CDR3 is CASTRDRGYEQYF. As DNA, the CDR3 is TGTGCTAGTACCCGGGATCGGGGTTACGAGCAGTACTTC.

This chain links TRBV2 with TRBJ1-2; D uncertain. V lost 2 bases to trimming and J lost 8 bases, with 9 bases between them. The CDR3 extends over 12 amino acids. The germline CDR1 and CDR2 sequences are SNHLY and FYNNEI. The DNA of the CDR3 is TGTGCCAGCAGTGAACGGGTCGTGGGCTACACCTTC. Protein sequence: CASSERVVGYTF.

The chain employs TRBV9 and TRBJ2-7; 7 bases map to TRBD2. This CDR3 comprises 15 residues. V shed 4 bases and J 7 bases; nucleotides not matched to a gene: 14. CDR1 and CDR2 (germline): SGDLS, YYNGEE. The CDR3 DNA is TGTGCCAGCAGCCTTAGCGGGTCCCCCTATATGGAGCAGTACTTC. Protein product: CASSLSGSPYMEQYF.

The V and J genes are TRBV28 and TRBJ2-7, with D hard to call. Germline-derived CDR1 and CDR2 are MDHEN and SYDVKM. The CDR3 is 20 amino acids. The ends were cut back, 6 bases at V and 3 bases at J, with 33 bases in the middle. DNA of the CDR3: TGTGCCAGCAGCCTATCTACGGGCAGGACCGATAGGTATCCGTACTACGAGCAGTACTTC. Amino acids: CASSLSTGRTDRYPYYEQYF.

The chain uses TRBV5-5 and TRBJ2-7; TRBD1 agrees at 10 bases. Looked up from germline, CDR1 is SGHKS and CDR2 is YYEKEE (reference sequence). V lost 4 bases, J lost 5 bases, and 12 bases stayed unmatched. This CDR3 is built from 16 residues. CDR3 sequence: CASSLYLDRGRNEQYF. The CDR3 DNA reads as TGTGCCAGCAGCCTGTATTTGGACAGGGGGAGAAACGAGCAGTACTTC.

J is TRBJ1-1 and V is TRBV27, with D perhaps matching TRBD1 (6 bases). The CDR3 totals 13 residues. Trimming took 5 bases from V and 8 from J, leaving 15 bases between them. Germline values: CDR1 MNHEY, CDR2 SMNVEV (reference sequence). This chain's CDR3 is CASSRGIWGEAFF. In nucleotides, the CDR3 is TGTGCCAGCAGTAGGGGGATATGGGGAGAAGCTTTCTTT.

CDR3 bases: TGTGCCTGGAGTCGCCCGTCGACAGGGGACCTCTACGAGCAGTACTTC. This sequence encodes CAWSRPSTGDLYEQYF. This chain connects TRBV30 to TRBJ2-7; TRBD1 aligns across 8 bases. This CDR3 is built from 16 residues. The junction had 12 bases not matched to a gene; V was cut back by 2 bases and J by 3 bases. Looked up from germline, CDR1 is GTSNPN and CDR2 is SVGIG (reference sequence).

V gene TRBV27 combines with J gene TRBJ2-3; D is possibly TRBD1 or TRBD2 (5 bases each). The V gene's germline CDR1 is MNHEY and CDR2 SMNVEV (reference sequence). The V gene lost 5 bases and the J gene lost 3 bases, with 18 bases spanning the gap. The CDR3 extends over 16 amino acids. The CDR3 spells CASSPSFNGATDTQYF. CDR3 bases: TGTGCCAGCAGTCCCTCATTTAACGGGGCGACAGATACGCAGTATTTT.

The chain uses TRBV20-1 and TRBJ2-3; TRBD1 aligns across 9 bases. V lost 7 bases, J lost 1 base, and 9 bases stayed unmatched. The CDR3 totals 15 residues. From germline, CDR1 is DFQATT and CDR2 SNEGSKA (reference sequence). This chain's CDR3 is CSVTVTGGRTDTQYF. The CDR3 bases are TGCAGTGTCACCGTCACAGGGGGCCGCACAGATACGCAGTATTTT.

To note about this clonotype: One junction end does not reproduce the germline sequence, and a read error may be involved. The chain carries TRBV4-1 and TRBJ2-7, with 9 bases identical to TRBD2. Germline V gene data show CDR1 as MGHRA and CDR2 as YSYEKL. The CDR3 has 15 residues. The CDR3 region has the DNA TGCGCCAGCAGCCAAGATCGCGGGAGGGCCCGCGAGCAGCACTTC. Translating gives CASSQDRGRAREQHF.